Shown below are 15 T cell receptor beta chains from a single sample sequenced in a study of radiation and T cells in renal cell carcinoma. Time point of the sample: blood 2 weeks post-SBRT. Treatment reported: 15 Gy SBRT to primary tumor, nephrectomy 4 weeks later. The method was immunoSEQ multiplex PCR; TCRdb's version includes in-frame clones alone and lacks a portion of them. The table includes 45,000 to 55,000 clones, 80% detected once. This sample comprised blood, obtained from a patient whose treatment included radiotherapy and nephrectomy. The receptors originated from a woman in her seventies with renal cell carcinoma.

CDR3 residues: CASSVNRGPPYEQYF. The CDR3 nucleotides are TGCGCCAGCAGCGTAAACAGGGGGCCCCCATACGAGCAGTACTTC. The chain employs TRBV5-1 and TRBJ2-7; 9 bases match TRBD1. Looked up from germline, CDR1 is SGHRS and CDR2 is YFSETQ. With V trimmed by 4 bases and J by 4 bases, 9 bases remained unmatched. The CDR3 loop spans 15 amino acids.

The J gene is TRBJ2-2, the V gene TRBV19; D gene unclear. Looked up from germline, CDR1 is LNHDA and CDR2 is SQIVND (reference sequence). This CDR3 is 12 amino acids long. V lost 7 bases, J lost 5 bases, and 8 bases lay in between. The CDR3 nucleotides read TGTGCCAGTATGGGGTGGACCGGGGAGCTGTTTTTT. This codes for CASMGWTGELFF.

This chain joins TRBV19 and TRBJ1-5, with 8 nucleotides matching TRBD1. V lost 5 bases and J lost 3; bases outside the gene matches: 9. Germline V gene sequence: CDR1 LNHDA, CDR2 SQIVND (reference sequence). The length of the CDR3 is 16 residues. This CDR3 is CASSGDRGTHNQPQHF. The DNA of the CDR3 is TGTGCCAGTAGTGGAGACAGGGGCACCCACAATCAGCCCCAGCATTTT.

This clone was detected only a few times. The chain is built from TRBV27 and TRBJ1-2; tentatively, D is TRBD1 (5 bases). The germline V gene encodes CDR1 MNHEY and CDR2 SMNVEV (reference sequence). The V end lost 3 bases, the J end lost 6 bases, and 11 bases lay between the germline ends. The CDR3 runs 13 residues. This CDR3 reads CASSFGGENGYTF. CDR3 sequence (DNA): TGTGCCAGCAGTTTTGGGGGGGAGAATGGCTACACCTTC.

The rearrangement uses TRBV7-8 and TRBJ2-2, with a tentative D call TRBD1 (6 bases). Deletions cut 6 bases from V and 10 bases from J, with 21 bases between. The CDR3 covers 15 residues. Germline V gene data show CDR1 as SGHVS and CDR2 as FQNEAQ. DNA of the CDR3: TGTGCCAGCAGTTTCGAGACAGGAGGCGTTTCGGAGCTGTTTTTT. It is translated as CASSFETGGVSELFF.

This chain joins TRBV7-9 and TRBJ2-7; a weak D match, TRBD1 (5 bases). Trimming stripped 5 bases from V and 2 bases from J, with 19 bases between. The CDR3 has 16 amino acids. Germline CDR1 and CDR2: SEHNR and FQNEAQ (reference sequence). The CDR3 bases are TGTGCCAGCAGCCCCCAATCAGGGCTGACAACCTACGAGCAGTACTTC. This codes for CASSPQSGLTTYEQYF.

The J gene is TRBJ2-7, the V gene TRBV5-6; TRBD2 aligns across 10 bases. The CDR3 has 16 amino acids. V was clipped by 4 bases and J by 3 bases; unmatched bases: 10. Germline V gives CDR1 SGHDT, CDR2 YYEEEE. CDR3: CASSAFWTSGVYEQYF. The DNA of the CDR3 is TGTGCCAGCAGCGCGTTCTGGACTAGCGGAGTCTACGAGCAGTACTTC.

This clone was detected a few times. The CDR3 loop is CASSFLGGSSYNEQFF. CDR3 in DNA: TGTGCCAGCAGCTTTCTCGGCGGGAGCTCCTACAATGAGCAGTTCTTC. This chain uses TRBV11-2 with TRBJ2-1; 7 positions match TRBD2. Germline CDR1 is SGHAT and CDR2 is FQNNGV. CDR3 length: 16 residues. V lost 3 bases, J lost 0 bases, and 5 bases stayed unmatched.

This chain links TRBV19 with TRBJ1-2; 7 bases align to TRBD1. CDR1 LNHDA and CDR2 SQIVND come from the germline V gene (reference sequence). This CDR3 has 13 residues. Trimming removed 5 bases from V and 10 bases from J; junction bases left unmatched: 10. The CDR3, as DNA: TGTGCCAGTAGTCCGGGACAGACGAATGCCTACACCTTC. This sequence encodes CASSPGQTNAYTF.

The chain has TRBV9 and TRBJ2-2, with D uncertain. CDR1 and CDR2 (germline): SGDLS, YYNGEE. The CDR3 sequence is 15 residues long. The V gene lost 0 bases and the J gene lost 3 bases, with 9 bases spanning the gap. CDR3 nucleotides: TGTGCCAGCAGCGTAGGTAACTCCGACACCGGGGAGCTGTTTTTT. Its protein product is CASSVGNSDTGELFF.

This clone was seen once. V and J are TRBV2 and TRBJ1-5; D ambiguous. V shed 7 bases and J shed 0 bases, with 10 bases lying between them. The germline CDR1 and CDR2 sequences are SNHLY and FYNNEI. The CDR3 runs to 14 residues. The CDR3 nucleotides are TGTGCCAGCACCGATATGACTAGCAATCAGCCCCAGCATTTT. Amino acid sequence: CASTDMTSNQPQHF.

The chain carries TRBV19 and TRBJ2-7, with D maybe TRBD2 (5 bases). Germline V lookup: CDR1 LNHDA, CDR2 SQIVND (reference sequence). CDR3 size: 13 residues. V was shortened by 3 bases and J by 2 bases, with 8 bases between the two germline ends. CDR3 amino acids: CASSINGAYEQYF. The CDR3 DNA sequence: TGTGCCAGTAGTATTAACGGGGCCTACGAGCAGTACTTC. Combining the CDR3 with reference TRBV19 and TRBJ2-7 gives the whole variable domain DGGITQSPKYLFRKEGQNVTLSCEQNLNHDAMYWYRQDPGQGLRLIYYSQIVNDFQKGDIAEGYSVSREKKESFPLTVTSAQKNPTAFYLCASSINGAYEQYFGPGTRLTVT.

The V gene is TRBV19, the J gene TRBJ2-5; TRBD1 aligns across 12 bases. The V gene end was trimmed by 3 bases and the J gene end by 4 bases; junction bases not matched to a gene: 3. The CDR3 runs to 15 residues. Germline loops: CDR1 LNHDA, CDR2 SQIVND (reference sequence). The CDR3 DNA reads as TGTGCCAGTAGTATTGGGACAGGGGGCCTAGAGACCCAGTACTTC. It encodes CASSIGTGGLETQYF.

This chain joins TRBV27 and TRBJ1-2; D unresolved. CDR1 and CDR2 from the germline V gene are MNHEY and SMNVEV (reference sequence). The CDR3 extends over 16 amino acids. Trimming took off 7 bases at V and 6 bases at J, with 24 bases between the two ends. CDR3 in DNA: TGTGCCAGCACCTCTAACTCGGCCTTCAAGGTCCATGGCTACACCTTC. Translated: CASTSNSAFKVHGYTF.

The CDR3 is CASSLETGGGELFF. For the CDR3, the DNA is TGTGCCAGCAGCTTAGAGACAGGGGGCGGGGAGCTGTTTTTT. The chain combines TRBV7-6 with TRBJ2-2; 9 bases match TRBD1. This CDR3 comprises 14 residues. The germline V gene has CDR1 SGHVS and CDR2 FNYEAQ. Trimming removed 1 base from V and 7 bases from J; junction bases left unmatched: 1. The full variable domain, completed using reference TRBV7-6 and TRBJ2-2, is GAGVSQSPRYKVTKRGQDVALRCDPISGHVSLYWYRQALGQGPEFLTYFNYEAQQDKSGLPNDRFSAERPEGSISTLTIQRTEQRDSAMYRCASSLETGGGELFFGEGSRLTVL.